This T cell receptor (beta chain) emerged from a study of blood T cell repertoires in COVID-19. The overall study: The United States, Italy and Spain supplied acute and convalescent COVID-19 samples. The cDNA or gDNA used as material had been derived from T cells, B-cell-depleted T cells, or PBMCs.

There are 19 residues in the CDR3. Germline lookup yields CDR1 LGHDT and CDR2 YNNKEL (reference sequence). Unmatched junction bases numbered 14, after V lost 1 base and J lost 2 bases. In the authors' methods: The authors estimated nucleated cell counts from reference gene primer amplification. Repertoires were generated with immunoSEQ multiplex PCR, while TCRdb's copy carries only in-frame clones and drops some. The DNA was the basis for D and trimming; V, J and clone size are from that table. The table includes about 40,000 clones, about four fifths detected once. Specimen: peripheral blood. The TCR originated in an elderly man with active or convalescent COVID-19. The chain has TRBV3-1 (or the pseudogene TRBV3-2) and TRBJ2-1; 7 bases agree with TRBD2. The DNA for the CDR3 is TGTGCCAGCAGCCAAGCGAAGACTAGCCCTGACCCAGCCTACAATGAGCAGTTCTTC. Translating gives CASSQAKTSPDPAYNEQFF.